Listed below are T cell receptor beta chains from one sample, sequenced in a study of shared clonotypes between healthy human individuals. TCRdb's copy holds only in-frame clones and misses some; the assay was immunoSEQ multiplex PCR. The table has 2 million to 2.5 million clones, roughly 95% seen once. Sequenced material: naive CD4+ T cells sorted from blood. These receptors originate from a man between 18 and 35 years old in good health. Each CDR3 is given with its conserved first and last residue. Each record gives: J gene, D gene, V gene, clone size, CDR3 DNA, CDR3 protein. D genes are given only for firm matches. For some rows the clone size is stated as once, few or many, or as a class when expanded; others skip it.

j_gene: TRBJ1-1; d_gene: -; v_gene: TRBV7-6; abundance: -; CDR3nt: TGTGCCAGCAGTCGACAAGAGAACACTGAAGCTTTCTTT; CDR3aa: CASSRQENTEAFF
j_gene: TRBJ2-3; d_gene: TRBD2; v_gene: TRBV9; abundance: -; CDR3nt: TGTGCCAGCAGCCGGACTAGCGGGGGAGATACGCAGTATTTT; CDR3aa: CASSRTSGGDTQYF
j_gene: TRBJ1-4; d_gene: TRBD1; v_gene: TRBV7-2; abundance: -; CDR3nt: TGTGCCAGCAGCTCCATCGGGACAGGGGTCGGTGAAAAACTGTTTTTT; CDR3aa: CASSSIGTGVGEKLFF
j_gene: TRBJ2-3; d_gene: -; v_gene: TRBV7-9; abundance: -; CDR3nt: TGTGCCAGCAGCTTAGGTCCGGGGAGCACAGATACGCAGTATTTT; CDR3aa: CASSLGPGSTDTQYF
j_gene: TRBJ2-7; d_gene: -; v_gene: TRBV2; abundance: -; CDR3nt: TGTGCCAGCACGCGGCAGATCTACGAGCAGTACTTC; CDR3aa: CASTRQIYEQYF
j_gene: TRBJ2-2; d_gene: -; v_gene: TRBV10-3; abundance: once; CDR3nt: TGTGCCATCAGGGCTCTAGGGGGGGACACCGGGGAGCTGTTTTTT; CDR3aa: CAIRALGGDTGELFF
j_gene: TRBJ2-5; d_gene: -; v_gene: TRBV5-8; abundance: -; CDR3nt: TGTGCCAGCAGCTTAAATGAGGAGACCCAGTACTTC; CDR3aa: CASSLNEETQYF
j_gene: TRBJ2-5; d_gene: -; v_gene: TRBV7-2; abundance: -; CDR3nt: TGTGCCAGCAGCTTAAGCCGGGGGCGGGAGACCCAGTACTTC; CDR3aa: CASSLSRGRETQYF
j_gene: TRBJ2-1; d_gene: TRBD2; v_gene: TRBV11-2; abundance: -; CDR3nt: TGTGCCAGCAGCTCCCTTACGGGAGGCAATGAGCAGTTCTTC; CDR3aa: CASSSLTGGNEQFF
j_gene: TRBJ2-7; d_gene: TRBD2; v_gene: TRBV2; abundance: -; CDR3nt: TGTGCCAGCAGTTCCGGGACTATGCAGTACTTC; CDR3aa: CASSSGTMQYF
j_gene: TRBJ1-1; d_gene: -; v_gene: TRBV18; abundance: -; CDR3nt: TGTGCCAGCTCACCTCGGGGGACCGATAACACTGAAGCTTTCTTT; CDR3aa: CASSPRGTDNTEAFF
j_gene: TRBJ2-5; d_gene: -; v_gene: TRBV4-1; abundance: -; CDR3nt: TGCGCCAGCAGCCAAGGGTTGGTACCTCAAGAGACCCAGTACTTC; CDR3aa: CASSQGLVPQETQYF
j_gene: TRBJ2-2; d_gene: -; v_gene: TRBV9; abundance: -; CDR3nt: TGTGCCAGCAGCGTAGAAACGGCCACCGGGGAGCTGTTTTTT; CDR3aa: CASSVETATGELFF
j_gene: TRBJ2-1; d_gene: -; v_gene: TRBV19; abundance: -; CDR3nt: TGTGCCAGTAGTAACAAGAGGGCCGGGTACAATGAGCAGTTCTTC; CDR3aa: CASSNKRAGYNEQFF
j_gene: TRBJ2-7; d_gene: -; v_gene: TRBV7-2; abundance: few; CDR3nt: TGTGCCAGCAGTATAAGCGGGCGGTACGAGCAGTACTTC; CDR3aa: CASSISGRYEQYF
j_gene: TRBJ2-7; d_gene: -; v_gene: TRBV6-1; abundance: -; CDR3nt: TGTGCCAGTCTTAAGGTCTACGAGCAGTACTTC; CDR3aa: CASLKVYEQYF
j_gene: TRBJ2-7; d_gene: -; v_gene: TRBV6-6; abundance: -; CDR3nt: TGTGCCAGCAGAACAGGATCCTACGAGCAGTACTTC; CDR3aa: CASRTGSYEQYF
j_gene: TRBJ2-3; d_gene: -; v_gene: TRBV30; abundance: -; CDR3nt: TGTGCCTGGAGCAACAGGGATAGCACAGATACGCAGTATTTT; CDR3aa: CAWSNRDSTDTQYF
j_gene: TRBJ1-2; d_gene: -; v_gene: TRBV7-8; abundance: -; CDR3nt: TGTGCCAGCAGCTTAGTACGGTTCGGTTTGGGCGGCTACACCTTC; CDR3aa: CASSLVRFGLGGYTF
j_gene: TRBJ2-4; d_gene: -; v_gene: TRBV5-6; abundance: -; CDR3nt: TGTGCCAGCAGCTTGTTGTCAGGAATGGACATTCAGTACTTC; CDR3aa: CASSLLSGMDIQYF
j_gene: TRBJ2-4; d_gene: -; v_gene: TRBV18; abundance: -; CDR3nt: TGTGCCAGCTCACCTGCAGGAGACATTCAGTACTTC; CDR3aa: CASSPAGDIQYF
j_gene: TRBJ2-5; d_gene: -; v_gene: TRBV5-1; abundance: -; CDR3nt: TGCGCCAGCAGCATCGGCGGAACGGCAGGGCAGACCCAGTACTTC; CDR3aa: CASSIGGTAGQTQYF
j_gene: TRBJ2-5; d_gene: -; v_gene: TRBV7-2; abundance: -; CDR3nt: TGTGCCAGCAGCAATACAGGGATCCTCCAAGAGACCCAGTACTTC; CDR3aa: CASSNTGILQETQYF
j_gene: TRBJ1-6; d_gene: TRBD1; v_gene: TRBV5-6; abundance: -; CDR3nt: TGTGCCAGCAGTATCCTAGGACAGGGTAATCGGTCACCCCTCCACTTT; CDR3aa: CASSILGQGNRSPLHF
j_gene: TRBJ1-5; d_gene: -; v_gene: TRBV2; abundance: -; CDR3nt: TGTGCCAGCAGCGCGGGACCCCCCGGAGCAAATCAGCCCCAGCATTTT; CDR3aa: CASSAGPPGANQPQHF
j_gene: TRBJ1-2; d_gene: -; v_gene: TRBV21-1; abundance: -; CDR3nt: TGTGCCACCCCACCCCTAACAGGGGACGCGACGAGAGGCTACACCTTC; CDR3aa: CATPPLTGDATRGYTF
j_gene: TRBJ1-1; d_gene: -; v_gene: TRBV20-1; abundance: -; CDR3nt: TGCAGTGCGCCCCGTGGGGGGGGAGCTTTCTTT; CDR3aa: CSAPRGGGAFF
j_gene: TRBJ1-2; d_gene: TRBD1; v_gene: TRBV19; abundance: -; CDR3nt: TGTGCCAGTAGTATGACAGGGGGCACATACTATGGCTACACCTTC; CDR3aa: CASSMTGGTYYGYTF